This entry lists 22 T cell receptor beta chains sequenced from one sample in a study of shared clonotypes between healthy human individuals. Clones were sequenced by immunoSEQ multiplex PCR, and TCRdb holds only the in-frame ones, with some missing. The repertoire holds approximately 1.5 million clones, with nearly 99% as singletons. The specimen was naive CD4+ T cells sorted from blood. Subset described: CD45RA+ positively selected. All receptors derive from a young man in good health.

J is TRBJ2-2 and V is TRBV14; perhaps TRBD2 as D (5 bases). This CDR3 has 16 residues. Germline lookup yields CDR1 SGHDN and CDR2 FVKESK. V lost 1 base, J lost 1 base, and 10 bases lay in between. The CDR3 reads CASSQVRDLNTGELFF. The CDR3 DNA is TGTGCCAGCAGCCAAGTGAGGGATTTGAACACCGGGGAGCTGTTTTTT.

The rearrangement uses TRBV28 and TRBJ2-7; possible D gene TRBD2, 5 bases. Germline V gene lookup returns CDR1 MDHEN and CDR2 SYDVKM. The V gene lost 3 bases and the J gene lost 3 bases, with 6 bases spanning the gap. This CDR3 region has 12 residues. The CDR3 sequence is CASSFRDYEQYF. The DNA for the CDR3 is TGTGCCAGCAGTTTCCGGGACTACGAGCAGTACTTC. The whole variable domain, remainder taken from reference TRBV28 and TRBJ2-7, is DVKVTQSSRYLVKRTGEKVFLECVQDMDHENMFWYRQDPGLGLRLIYFSYDVKMKEKGDIPEGYSVSREKKERFSLILESASTNQTSMYLCASSFRDYEQYFGPGTRLTVT.

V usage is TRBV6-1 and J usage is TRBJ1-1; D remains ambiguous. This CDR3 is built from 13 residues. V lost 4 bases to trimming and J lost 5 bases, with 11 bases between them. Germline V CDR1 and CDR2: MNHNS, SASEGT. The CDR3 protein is CASSASRATEAFF. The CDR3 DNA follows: TGTGCCAGCAGTGCTTCGCGGGCGACTGAAGCTTTCTTT.

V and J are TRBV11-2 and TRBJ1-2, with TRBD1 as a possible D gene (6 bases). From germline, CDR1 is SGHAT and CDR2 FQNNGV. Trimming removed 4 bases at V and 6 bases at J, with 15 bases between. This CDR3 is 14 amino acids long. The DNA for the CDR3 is TGTGCCAGCAGCTCATACAGGGTGTTAGATGGCTACACCTTC. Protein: CASSSYRVLDGYTF.

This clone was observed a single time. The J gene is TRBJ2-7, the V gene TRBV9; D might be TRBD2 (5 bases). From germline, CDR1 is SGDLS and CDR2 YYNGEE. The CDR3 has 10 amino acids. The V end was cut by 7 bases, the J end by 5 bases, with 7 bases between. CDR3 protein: CASAGNEQYF. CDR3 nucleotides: TGTGCCAGCGCCGGGAACGAGCAGTACTTC.

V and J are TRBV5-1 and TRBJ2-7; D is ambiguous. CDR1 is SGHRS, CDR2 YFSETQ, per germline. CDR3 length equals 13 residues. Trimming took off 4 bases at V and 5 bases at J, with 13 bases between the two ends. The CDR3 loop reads CASSLPAIDEQYF. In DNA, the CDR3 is TGCGCCAGCAGCCTTCCTGCCATTGACGAGCAGTACTTC.

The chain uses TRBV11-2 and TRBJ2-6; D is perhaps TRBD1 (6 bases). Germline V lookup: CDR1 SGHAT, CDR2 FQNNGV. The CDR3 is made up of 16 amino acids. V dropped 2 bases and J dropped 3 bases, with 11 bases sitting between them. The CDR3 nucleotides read TGTGCCAGCAGCTTAAGCAACAGGGATGGGGCCAACGTCCTGACTTTC. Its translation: CASSLSNRDGANVLTF.

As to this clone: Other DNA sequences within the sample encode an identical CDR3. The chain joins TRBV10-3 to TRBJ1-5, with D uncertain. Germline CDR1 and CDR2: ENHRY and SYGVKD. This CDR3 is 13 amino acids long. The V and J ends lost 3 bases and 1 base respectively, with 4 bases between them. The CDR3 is CAISEGSNQPQHF. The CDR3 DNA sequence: TGTGCCATCAGTGAAGGAAGCAATCAGCCCCAGCATTTT.

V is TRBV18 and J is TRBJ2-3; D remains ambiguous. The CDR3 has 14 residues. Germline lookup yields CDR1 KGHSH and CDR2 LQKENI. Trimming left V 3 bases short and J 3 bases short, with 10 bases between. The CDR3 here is CASSPLGMTDTQYF. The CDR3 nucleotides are TGTGCCAGCTCACCGCTAGGGATGACAGATACGCAGTATTTT.

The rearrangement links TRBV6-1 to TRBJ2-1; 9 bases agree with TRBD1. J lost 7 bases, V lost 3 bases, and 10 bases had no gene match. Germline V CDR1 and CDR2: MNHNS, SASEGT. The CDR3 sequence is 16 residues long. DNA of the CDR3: TGTGCCAGCAGTGATTCTCCGGGACAGGGTATGAATGAGCAGTTCTTC. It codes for CASSDSPGQGMNEQFF.

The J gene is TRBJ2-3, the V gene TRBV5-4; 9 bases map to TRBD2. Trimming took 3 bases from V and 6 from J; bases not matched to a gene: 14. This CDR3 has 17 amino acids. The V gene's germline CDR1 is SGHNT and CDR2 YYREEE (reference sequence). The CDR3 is CASSSTQAGGPTDTQYF. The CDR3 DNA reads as TGTGCCAGCAGCTCCACCCAGGCGGGAGGGCCCACGGATACGCAGTATTTT.

The CDR3 spells CASSLSQGGQPQHF. Written as DNA, the CDR3 is TGCGCCAGCAGCCTTTCCCAGGGGGGTCAGCCCCAGCATTTT. The rearrangement joins TRBV4-1 to TRBJ1-5; 7 bases align to TRBD1. CDR3 length equals 14 residues. The V segment lost 4 bases and the J segment 6 bases; nucleotides outside the gene matches: 6. Germline CDR1 reads MGHRA; CDR2 reads YSYEKL.

The CDR3 DNA follows: TGTGCCAGCAGTTTACGGGCAGTTGGAGCTTTCTTT. Translating it yields CASSLRAVGAFF. This chain uses TRBV28 with TRBJ1-1; D is unresolved. This CDR3 has 12 residues. Germline CDR1 reads MDHEN; CDR2 reads SYDVKM. The V end was cut by 2 bases, the J end by 10 bases, with 11 bases between.

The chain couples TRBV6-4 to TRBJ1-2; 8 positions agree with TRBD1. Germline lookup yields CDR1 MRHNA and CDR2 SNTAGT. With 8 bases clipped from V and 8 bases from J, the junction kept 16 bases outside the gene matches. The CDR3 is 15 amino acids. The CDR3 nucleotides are TGTGCCAGCTCACCAGGGGGGGGGACAGGCTTCGGCTACACCTTC. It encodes CASSPGGGTGFGYTF.

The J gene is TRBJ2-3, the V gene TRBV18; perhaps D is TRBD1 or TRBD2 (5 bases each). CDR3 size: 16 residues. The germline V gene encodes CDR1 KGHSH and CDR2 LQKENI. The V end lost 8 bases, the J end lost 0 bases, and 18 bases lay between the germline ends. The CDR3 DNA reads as TGTGCCAGCCAACCGACGGGGCCCGCTAGCACAGATACGCAGTATTTT. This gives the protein CASQPTGPASTDTQYF.

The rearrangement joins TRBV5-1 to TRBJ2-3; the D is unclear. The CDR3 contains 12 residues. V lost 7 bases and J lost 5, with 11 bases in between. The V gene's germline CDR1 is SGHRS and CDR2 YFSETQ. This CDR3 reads CASLQLRDTQYF. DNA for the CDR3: TGCGCCAGCTTGCAACTACGAGATACGCAGTATTTT.

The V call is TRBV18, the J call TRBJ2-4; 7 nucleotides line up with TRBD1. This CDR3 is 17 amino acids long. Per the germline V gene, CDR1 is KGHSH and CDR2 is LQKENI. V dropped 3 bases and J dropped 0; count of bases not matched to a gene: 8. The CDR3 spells CASSPIRQGLAKNIQYF. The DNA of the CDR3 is TGTGCCAGCTCACCTATTAGACAGGGCTTAGCCAAAAACATTCAGTACTTC. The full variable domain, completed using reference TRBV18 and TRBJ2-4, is NAGVMQNPRHLVRRRGQEARLRCSPMKGHSHVYWYRQLPEEGLKFMVYLQKENIIDESGMPKERFSAEFPKEGPSILRIQQVVRGDSAAYFCASSPIRQGLAKNIQYFGAGTRLSVL.

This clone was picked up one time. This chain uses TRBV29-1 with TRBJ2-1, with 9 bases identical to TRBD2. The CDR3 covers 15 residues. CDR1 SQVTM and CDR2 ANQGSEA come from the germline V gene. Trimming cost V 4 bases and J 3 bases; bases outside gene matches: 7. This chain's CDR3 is CSVAPASGDYNEQFF. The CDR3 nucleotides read TGCAGCGTTGCCCCGGCTAGCGGGGACTACAATGAGCAGTTCTTC.

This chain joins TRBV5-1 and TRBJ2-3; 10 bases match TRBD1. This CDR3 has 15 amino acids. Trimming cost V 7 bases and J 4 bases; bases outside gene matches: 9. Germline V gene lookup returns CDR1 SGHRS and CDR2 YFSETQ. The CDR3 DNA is TGCGCCAGCTGCTCCGGGACAGGGGCCTCAGATACGCAGTATTTT. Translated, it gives CASCSGTGASDTQYF. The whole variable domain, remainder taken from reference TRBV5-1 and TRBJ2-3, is KAGVTQTPRYLIKTRGQQVTLSCSPISGHRSVSWYQQTPGQGLQFLFEYFSETQRNKGNFPGRFSGRQFSNSRSEMNVSTLELGDSALYLCASCSGTGASDTQYFGPGTRLTVL.

The CDR3 region has the DNA TGTGCCACCAGCAGAGATGGGACAATGGAGACCCAGTACTTC. This codes for CATSRDGTMETQYF. The chain couples TRBV15 to TRBJ2-5, with D maybe TRBD1 (6 bases). There are 14 residues in the CDR3. The V and J ends lost 0 bases and 5 bases respectively, with 10 bases between them. Germline CDR1 reads LNHNV; CDR2 reads YYDKDF (reference sequence).

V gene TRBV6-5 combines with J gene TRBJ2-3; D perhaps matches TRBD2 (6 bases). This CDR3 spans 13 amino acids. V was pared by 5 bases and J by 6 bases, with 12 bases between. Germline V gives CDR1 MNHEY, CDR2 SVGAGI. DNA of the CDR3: TGTGCCAGCAGTGCCCCGGGGGTTGATACGCAGTATTTT. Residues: CASSAPGVDTQYF.

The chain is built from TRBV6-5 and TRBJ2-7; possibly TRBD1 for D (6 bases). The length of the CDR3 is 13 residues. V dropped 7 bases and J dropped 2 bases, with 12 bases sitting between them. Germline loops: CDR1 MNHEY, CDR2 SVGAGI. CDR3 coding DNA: TGTGCCAGCAAAAGGACAGAAGCCTACGAGCAGTACTTC. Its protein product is CASKRTEAYEQYF.